This entry concerns a single T cell receptor (beta chain). Its matching antigen is unknown. The entry originates in a study of T cell repertoires in cytomegalovirus infection. Study-wide background: In public TCR beta signatures, there were indications of both CMV infection and matching HLA type.

CDR3 length: 12 residues. Germline CDR1 is SEHNR and CDR2 is FQNEAQ (reference sequence). The V gene lost 5 bases and the J gene lost 9 bases, with 11 bases spanning the gap. TCRdb fed the reads into MiXCR, producing one record per CDR3 protein. Of about 160,000 distinct CDR3 sequences in the sample, less than 25% were seen once. The receptor was isolated from a human donor in good health (CMV status not recorded). Some clones in this sample may be carry-over from other donors' samples. The chain joins TRBV7-9 to TRBJ2-1; D not resolved. The sequencing here drew on CD8+ T cells from cultured PBMCs, taken from culture after CMV antigen stimulation. In DNA form, the CDR3 reads TGTGCCAGCAGCCTTACAGAGCCTGAGCAGTTCTTC. This gives the protein CASSLTEPEQFF.